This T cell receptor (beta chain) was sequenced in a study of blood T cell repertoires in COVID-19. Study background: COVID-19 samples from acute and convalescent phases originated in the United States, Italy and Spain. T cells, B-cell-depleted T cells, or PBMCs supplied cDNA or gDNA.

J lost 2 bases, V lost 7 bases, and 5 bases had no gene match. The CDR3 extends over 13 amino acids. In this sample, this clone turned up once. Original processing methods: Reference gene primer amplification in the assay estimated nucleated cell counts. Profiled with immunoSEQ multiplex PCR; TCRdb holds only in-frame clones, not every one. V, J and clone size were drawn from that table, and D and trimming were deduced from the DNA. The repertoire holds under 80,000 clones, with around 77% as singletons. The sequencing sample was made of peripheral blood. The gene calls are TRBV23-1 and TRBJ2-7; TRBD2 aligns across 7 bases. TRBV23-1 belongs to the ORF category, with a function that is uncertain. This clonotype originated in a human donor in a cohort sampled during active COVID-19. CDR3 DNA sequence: TGCGCCAGCATTTCCCGGGAGGCCTACGAGCAGTACTTC. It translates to CASISREAYEQYF.